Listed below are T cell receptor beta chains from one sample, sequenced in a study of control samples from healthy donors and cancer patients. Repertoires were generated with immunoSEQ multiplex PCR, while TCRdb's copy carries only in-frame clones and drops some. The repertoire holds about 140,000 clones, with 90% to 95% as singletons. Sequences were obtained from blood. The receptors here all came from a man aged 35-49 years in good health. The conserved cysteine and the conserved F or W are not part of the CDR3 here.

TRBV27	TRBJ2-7	ASSKGTGNGPYEQY
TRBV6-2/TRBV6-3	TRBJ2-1	ASSYLLGQNSGQF
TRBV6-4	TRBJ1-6	ASSDRAGNSPLH
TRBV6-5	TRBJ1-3	ASSYSAGLSGNTIY
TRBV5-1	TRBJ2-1	ASSPPGTFSYNEQF
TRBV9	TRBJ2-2	ASSIGPTGELF
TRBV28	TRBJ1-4	ASSLSTGPNEKLF
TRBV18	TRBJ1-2	ASSPVRVAYGYT
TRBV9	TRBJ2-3	ASSVYLGDTQY
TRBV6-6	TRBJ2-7	ASSSDGTYEQY
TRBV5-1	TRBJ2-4	ASSLVSTGAKNIQY
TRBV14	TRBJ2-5	ASSKGNRRAETQY
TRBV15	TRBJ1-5	ATSRDQGSGNQPQH
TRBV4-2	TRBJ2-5	ASSQGALAETQY
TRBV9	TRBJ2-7	ASSRTSGSPYEQY
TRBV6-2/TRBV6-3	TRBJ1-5	ASSYRAGDTSNQPQH
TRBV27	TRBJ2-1	ASSDRGYEQF
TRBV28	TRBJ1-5	ASSLRDNQPQH
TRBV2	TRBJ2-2	ASRRDGFGPGELF
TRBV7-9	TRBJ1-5	ASSLGTGDDQPQH
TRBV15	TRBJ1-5	ATSRVREQPQH
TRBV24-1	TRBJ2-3	ATSDPGQGAGADTQY
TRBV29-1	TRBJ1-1	SVVMAEAF
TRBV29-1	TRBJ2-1	SARDSSYNEQF
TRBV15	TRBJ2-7	ATGLDPSSYEQY
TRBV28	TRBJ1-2	ASSLALGWTNAYT
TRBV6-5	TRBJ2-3	ASRLSGMGTDTQY